This T cell receptor beta chain comes out of a study of T cells in Graves' hyperthyroidism and ophthalmopathy. Study-level background: Initial diagnosis, before any treatment, was when peripheral blood was collected.

There were TCR beta CDR3 regions amplified from RNA transcripts. The primer set for the first-round RT-PCR of the TCR CDR3 was HTBI. TCRdb ran MiXCR on the multiplex PCR reads and lists one entry per CDR3 protein. The sample contains hundreds of thousands of distinct CDR3 sequences, about a third of which appear only once. The table lists this clonotype with many counts. This CDR3 contains 12 residues. Trimming cost V 2 bases and J 1 base, with 5 bases left between them. Germline lookup yields CDR1 SQVTM and CDR2 ANQGSEA. This rearrangement joins TRBV29-1 to TRBJ1-1; D is unresolved. The sequencing input was blood. The receptor was derived from a middle-aged woman with Graves' hyperthyroidism. CDR3 sequence reads: CSVERPNTEAFF. CDR3 nucleotide sequence: TGCAGCGTTGAACGCCCGAACACTGAAGCTTTCTTT.